This TCR beta chain was captured by sequencing in a study of cytomegalovirus exposure and HLA in healthy donors. Study outcomes and limitations: Presence/absence analyses treated sequencing depth as roughly uniform across donors.

As to this clone: The antigen is unknown.

It was with 60 Vbeta and 13 Jbeta primers that the PCR ran. The method was immunoSEQ multiplex PCR; TCRdb's version includes in-frame clones alone and lacks a portion of them. The repertoire has approximately 130,000 clones, roughly 88% of them found once; the top ten carry 1.5% to 2%. CDR1 and CDR2 from the germline V gene are SGHNT and YENEEA. Trimming removed 5 bases at V and 6 bases at J, with 20 bases between. The CDR3 is 16 amino acids. The clonotype was recovered from a boy between 10 and 17 years old in good health and CMV-seronegative. The material sequenced was PBMCs. The V gene is TRBV11-3, the J gene TRBJ2-1; the D gene is possibly TRBD2 (6 bases). The CDR3 sequence: CASSRPGSGVPNEQFF. As DNA, the CDR3 is TGTGCCAGCAGCCGTCCGGGGTCGGGAGTTCCCAATGAGCAGTTCTTC.